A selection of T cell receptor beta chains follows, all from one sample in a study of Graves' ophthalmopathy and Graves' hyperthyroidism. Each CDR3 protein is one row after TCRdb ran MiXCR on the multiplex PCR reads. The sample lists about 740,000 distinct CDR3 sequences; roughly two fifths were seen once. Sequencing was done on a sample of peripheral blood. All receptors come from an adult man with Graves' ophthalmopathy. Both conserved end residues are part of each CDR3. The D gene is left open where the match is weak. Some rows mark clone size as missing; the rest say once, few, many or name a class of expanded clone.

CDR3: CSVEGQATGYEQYF
DNA: TGCAGCGTTGAAGGACAGGCAACGGGATACGAGCAGTACTTC
D: .
V: TRBV29-1
J: TRBJ2-7
size: many

CDR3: CATSRDLGSGANVLTF
DNA: TGTGCCACCAGCAGAGATCTCGGCTCTGGGGCCAACGTCCTGACTTTC
D: .
V: TRBV15
J: TRBJ2-6
size: many

CDR3: CASNPGNKETQYF
DNA: TGTGCCAGCAACCCGGGGAACAAAGAGACCCAGTACTTC
D: .
V: TRBV5-8
J: TRBJ2-5
size: .

CDR3: CAISVGTEAFF
DNA: TGTGCCATTTCGGTAGGGACTGAAGCTTTCTTT
D: .
V: TRBV10-3
J: TRBJ1-1
size: many

CDR3: CASNSGTEYEQYF
DNA: TGTGCCAGCAACTCCGGGACTGAGTACGAGCAGTACTTC
D: .
V: TRBV2
J: TRBJ2-7
size: many

CDR3: CAIGDRAGGNTGELFF
DNA: TGTGCCATCGGTGATCGAGCGGGAGGTAACACCGGGGAGCTGTTTTTT
D: TRBD2
V: TRBV10-3
J: TRBJ2-2
size: .

CDR3: CASSVDTYF
DNA: TGTGCCAGCAGCGTAGACACGTACTTC
D: .
V: TRBV7-9
J: TRBJ2-5
size: .

CDR3: CASSVHSGETQYF
DNA: TGTGCCAGCAGCGTCCACTCGGGGGAGACCCAGTACTTC
D: .
V: TRBV7-9
J: TRBJ2-5
size: many

CDR3: CASSRGQKPYEQYF
DNA: TGTGCCAGCAGCCGCGGACAGAAACCCTACGAGCAGTACTTC
D: .
V: TRBV10-3
J: TRBJ2-7
size: few

CDR3: CASSQAPTGGDYGYTF
DNA: TGTGCCAGCAGCCAAGCTCCGACAGGGGGCGACTATGGCTACACCTTC
D: TRBD1
V: TRBV4-2
J: TRBJ1-2
size: .

CDR3: CSAKTANTEAFF
DNA: TGCAGTGCTAAGACAGCGAACACTGAAGCTTTCTTT
D: .
V: TRBV20-1
J: TRBJ1-1
size: .

CDR3: CSVEVGGADTQYF
DNA: TGCAGCGTTGAGGTCGGGGGAGCAGATACGCAGTATTTT
D: .
V: TRBV29-1
J: TRBJ2-3
size: many

CDR3: CASSLLGSHEQYF
DNA: TGTGCCAGCAGTTTACTAGGCAGCCACGAGCAGTACTTC
D: .
V: TRBV12-3/TRBV12-4
J: TRBJ2-7
size: .

CDR3: CSVDQGADEQYF
DNA: TGCAGCGTTGATCAGGGGGCGGACGAGCAGTACTTC
D: TRBD1
V: TRBV29-1
J: TRBJ2-7
size: many

CDR3: CASRGDKSGYGYTF
DNA: TGTGCCAGCCGCGGGGACAAGAGCGGCTATGGCTACACCTTC
D: .
V: TRBV2
J: TRBJ1-2
size: many

CDR3: CASTLGSPEGELFF
DNA: TGTGCCAGCACCCTAGGCTCGCCGGAGGGGGAGCTGTTTTTT
D: .
V: TRBV25-1
J: TRBJ2-2
size: .

CDR3: CSARDPIEQYF
DNA: TGCAGTGCTAGAGACCCGATCGAGCAGTACTTC
D: .
V: TRBV20-1
J: TRBJ2-7
size: .

CDR3: CASSLQGVPEAFF
DNA: TGTGCCAGCAGCTTACAGGGGGTCCCTGAAGCTTTCTTT
D: TRBD1
V: TRBV9
J: TRBJ1-1
size: few

CDR3: CASSESIQGAVGNTIYF
DNA: TGTGCCAGCAGTGAGTCGATCCAGGGGGCGGTTGGAAACACCATATATTTT
D: TRBD1
V: TRBV10-3
J: TRBJ1-3
size: .

CDR3: CASSAILRDRGKAGELFF
DNA: TGTGCCAGCAGCGCTATTCTCCGGGACAGGGGGAAAGCCGGGGAGCTGTTTTTT
D: TRBD1
V: TRBV25-1
J: TRBJ2-2
size: .

CDR3: CASRPRTGANYGYTF
DNA: TGTGCCAGCAGACCCCGGACAGGAGCTAACTATGGCTACACCTTC
D: TRBD1
V: TRBV10-3
J: TRBJ1-2
size: .

CDR3: CSVADAGTGSYEQYF
DNA: TGCAGCGTTGCCGACGCCGGGACAGGCTCCTACGAGCAGTACTTC
D: TRBD1
V: TRBV29-1
J: TRBJ2-7
size: .

CDR3: CASSRGGGRETQYF
DNA: TGTGCCAGCAGTCGGGGTGGGGGCCGGGAGACCCAGTACTTC
D: .
V: TRBV5-6
J: TRBJ2-5
size: few

CDR3: CASSIPWYQETQYF
DNA: TGTGCCAGTAGTATCCCATGGTACCAAGAGACCCAGTACTTC
D: .
V: TRBV19
J: TRBJ2-5
size: many

CDR3: CASRVLAGVGETQYF
DNA: TGTGCCAGCAGGGTCCTAGCGGGAGTTGGGGAGACCCAGTACTTC
D: TRBD2
V: TRBV6-5
J: TRBJ2-5
size: many

CDR3: CASSDDSRGYYEQYF
DNA: TGTGCCAGCAGCGACGACAGCAGGGGTTACTACGAGCAGTACTTC
D: .
V: TRBV7-9
J: TRBJ2-7
size: .

CDR3: CASSHQGSYYGYTF
DNA: TGTGCCAGCAGCCATCAGGGGTCGTACTATGGCTACACCTTC
D: .
V: TRBV15
J: TRBJ1-2
size: .

CDR3: CASSLLETSYEQYF
DNA: TGTGCCAGCTCACTCTTGGAGACATCGTACGAGCAGTACTTC
D: .
V: TRBV2
J: TRBJ2-7
size: .

CDR3: CASSHTGTGGQGTQYF
DNA: TGTGCCAGCAGTCACACCGGGACAGGGGGTCAAGGGACCCAGTACTTC
D: TRBD1
V: TRBV7-9
J: TRBJ2-5
size: many

CDR3: CASSLAPGTGNTEAFF
DNA: TGTGCCAGCAGCTTAGCCCCCGGGACAGGGAACACTGAAGCTTTCTTT
D: TRBD1
V: TRBV7-9
J: TRBJ1-1
size: many

CDR3: CAISANSQRETQYF
DNA: TGTGCCATCAGTGCTAACTCTCAGAGAGAGACCCAGTACTTC
D: .
V: TRBV10-3
J: TRBJ2-5
size: many

CDR3: CSLTGGRYEQYF
DNA: TGCAGCCTTACAGGGGGCCGCTACGAGCAGTACTTC
D: TRBD1
V: TRBV29-1
J: TRBJ2-7
size: .

CDR3: CASGLAGDEQYF
DNA: TGTGCCAGCGGACTAGCGGGGGACGAGCAGTACTTC
D: TRBD2
V: TRBV13
J: TRBJ2-7
size: few

CDR3: CSAPNGDNLRPQHF
DNA: TGCAGTGCTCCAAACGGGGACAACCTGAGGCCCCAGCATTTT
D: .
V: TRBV20-1
J: TRBJ1-5
size: .

CDR3: CASSSRIAGGNPETQYF
DNA: TGTGCCAGCAGCTCCAGAATAGCGGGGGGGAACCCAGAGACCCAGTACTTC
D: TRBD2
V: TRBV7-6
J: TRBJ2-5
size: few

CDR3: CSANRGRTEAFF
DNA: TGCAGCGCAAACAGGGGGCGGACTGAAGCTTTCTTT
D: TRBD1
V: TRBV29-1
J: TRBJ1-1
size: many

CDR3: CASSRRAADEQYF
DNA: TGTGCCAGTAGCCGCCGGGCAGCCGACGAGCAGTACTTC
D: .
V: TRBV19
J: TRBJ2-7
size: many

CDR3: CASRMGVYGYTF
DNA: TGTGCCAGCAGGATGGGGGTCTATGGCTACACCTTC
D: .
V: TRBV7-2
J: TRBJ1-2
size: many

CDR3: CASSDLGHNQPQHF
DNA: TGTGCCAGCAGTGACCTCGGACACAATCAGCCCCAGCATTTT
D: .
V: TRBV25-1
J: TRBJ1-5
size: many

CDR3: CASSSQGQGFKYEQYF
DNA: TGTGCCAGCAGTAGTCAGGGACAGGGGTTCAAGTACGAGCAGTACTTC
D: TRBD1
V: TRBV2
J: TRBJ2-7
size: few

CDR3: CASPGQLPYEQYF
DNA: TGTGCCAGCCCGGGACAGCTACCCTACGAGCAGTACTTC
D: TRBD1
V: TRBV6-4
J: TRBJ2-7
size: few

CDR3: CAISMGQANTEAFF
DNA: TGTGCCATCAGTATGGGACAGGCTAACACTGAAGCTTTCTTT
D: TRBD1
V: TRBV10-3
J: TRBJ1-1
size: many

CDR3: CASSLVLGASTGELFF
DNA: TGCGCCAGCAGCTTGGTTCTGGGGGCAAGCACCGGGGAGCTGTTTTTT
D: .
V: TRBV5-1
J: TRBJ2-2
size: .

CDR3: CASSEWGSTEAFF
DNA: TGTGCCAGCAGTGAATGGGGGTCCACTGAAGCTTTCTTT
D: .
V: TRBV25-1
J: TRBJ1-1
size: few

CDR3: CASSPTTGSTEAFF
DNA: TGTGCCAGCAGCCCAACGACAGGGAGCACTGAAGCTTTCTTT
D: TRBD1
V: TRBV9
J: TRBJ1-1
size: many

CDR3: CASSQRWDSYGYTF
DNA: TGTGCCAGCAGTCAACGTTGGGACAGCTATGGCTACACCTTC
D: TRBD1
V: TRBV12-3/TRBV12-4
J: TRBJ1-2
size: many

CDR3: CASSEPTNYDRGEAFF
DNA: TGCGCCAGCAGTGAGCCGACGAATTATGACAGGGGGGAAGCTTTCTTT
D: TRBD1
V: TRBV10-2
J: TRBJ1-1
size: many

CDR3: CASSYGTGNSPLHF
DNA: TGTGCCAGCAGCTACGGGACAGGGAATTCACCCCTCCACTTT
D: TRBD1
V: TRBV7-9
J: TRBJ1-6
size: .

CDR3: CSAVYRDRGMETQYF
DNA: TGCAGTGCTGTGTACCGGGACAGGGGGATGGAGACCCAGTACTTC
D: TRBD1
V: TRBV20-1
J: TRBJ2-5
size: few